This TCR beta chain comes out of a study of identical twins. Study-level points and caveats: The analysis was cross-sectional rather than longitudinal within donors.

TCRdb recomputed calls from the 5' RACE reads with MiXCR, one row per CDR3 protein. The table lists 450,000 to 600,000 distinct CDR3 sequences, around 24% of them singletons. The CDR3 is 13 residues long. Germline-derived CDR1 and CDR2 are SGHVS and FNYEAQ. The table lists this clonotype with many counts. Antigen specificity is unknown. One end of the junction does not line up with germline, which may come from a read error. A further study also used this sample, focusing on yellow fever vaccine responses in identical twins.

This TCR derives from a woman aged 18-29 years in good health. V usage is TRBV7-6 and J usage is TRBJ2-7; perhaps TRBD2 as D (5 bases). Sample: CD4+ T cells sorted from blood. CDR3 protein: CASSLDYSYEQYF. The CDR3 DNA sequence: TGTGCCAGCAGTTTAGACTACTCCTACGAGCAGTACTTC.